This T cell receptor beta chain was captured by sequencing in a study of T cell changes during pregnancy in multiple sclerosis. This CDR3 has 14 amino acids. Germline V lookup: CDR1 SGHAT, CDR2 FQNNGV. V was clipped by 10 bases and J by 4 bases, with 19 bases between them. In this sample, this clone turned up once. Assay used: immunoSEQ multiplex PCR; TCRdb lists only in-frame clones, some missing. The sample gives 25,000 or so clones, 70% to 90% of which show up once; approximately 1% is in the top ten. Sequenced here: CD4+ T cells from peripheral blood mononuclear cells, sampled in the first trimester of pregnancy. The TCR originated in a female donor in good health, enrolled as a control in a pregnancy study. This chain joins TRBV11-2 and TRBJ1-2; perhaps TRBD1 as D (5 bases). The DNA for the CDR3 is TGTGCCACTACCCGGCCAGGGCGCTCCTATGGCTACACCTTC. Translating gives CATTRPGRSYGYTF.